A selection of T cell receptor beta chains follows, all from one sample in a study of blood T cell repertoires in COVID-19. Libraries were prepared by immunoSEQ multiplex PCR; TCRdb keeps only in-frame clonotypes and omits some of them. The table has under 500,000 clones, roughly 87% seen once. Sequencing was done on a sample of PBMCs or T cells enriched from blood (not recorded which). These receptors were collected from a woman younger than 30 with acute COVID-19. Each CDR3 is given with its conserved first and last residue. Fields, in order: V gene, clone size, J gene, D gene, CDR3 protein, CDR3 DNA. A D gene is named only where the DNA matches it firmly. Clone size, where shown, is once, few, many, or a class for clones that have expanded.

v_gene: TRBV4-1; abundance: -; j_gene: TRBJ1-1; d_gene: -; CDR3aa: CASSPRIGNTEAFF; CDR3nt: TGCGCCAGCAGCCCGAGGATCGGTAACACTGAAGCTTTCTTT
v_gene: TRBV18; abundance: -; j_gene: TRBJ1-2; d_gene: TRBD1; CDR3aa: CASSPPGQGQSYGYTF; CDR3nt: TGTGCCAGCTCACCACCGGGACAGGGCCAAAGCTATGGCTACACCTTC
v_gene: TRBV12-3/TRBV12-4; abundance: -; j_gene: TRBJ1-1; d_gene: -; CDR3aa: CASSWGGEAFF; CDR3nt: TGTGCCAGCAGCTGGGGGGGTGAAGCTTTCTTT
v_gene: TRBV27; abundance: once; j_gene: TRBJ1-2; d_gene: TRBD1; CDR3aa: CASSVSGGGGYTF; CDR3nt: TGTGCCAGCAGTGTTTCAGGGGGCGGTGGCTACACCTTC
v_gene: TRBV29-1; abundance: few; j_gene: TRBJ1-1; d_gene: -; CDR3aa: CSARTAFRGSEAFF; CDR3nt: TGCAGCGCTCGGACAGCTTTTCGGGGTTCTGAAGCTTTCTTT
v_gene: TRBV11-2; abundance: -; j_gene: TRBJ2-7; d_gene: -; CDR3aa: CASSSVRQPTYEQYF; CDR3nt: TGTGCCAGCAGCTCCGTACGACAGCCTACCTACGAGCAGTACTTC
v_gene: TRBV5-1; abundance: once; j_gene: TRBJ2-3; d_gene: -; CDR3aa: CASSLGQTTSTDTQYF; CDR3nt: TGCGCCAGCAGCTTAGGACAGACTACTAGCACAGATACGCAGTATTTT
v_gene: TRBV3-1/TRBV3-2; abundance: once; j_gene: TRBJ2-5; d_gene: -; CDR3aa: CASSQAGTHHFQETQYF; CDR3nt: TGTGCCAGCAGCCAAGCCGGGACACACCATTTCCAAGAGACCCAGTACTTC
v_gene: TRBV28; abundance: -; j_gene: TRBJ2-1; d_gene: TRBD2; CDR3aa: CASRLGTGGPGEQFF; CDR3nt: TGTGCCAGCCGCCTTGGGACGGGAGGGCCCGGTGAGCAGTTCTTC
v_gene: TRBV24-1; abundance: -; j_gene: TRBJ2-2; d_gene: TRBD2; CDR3aa: CATSDLDALAGVGPNTGELFF; CDR3nt: TGTGCCACCAGTGACCTTGACGCCCTAGCGGGAGTTGGACCGAACACCGGGGAGCTGTTTTTT
v_gene: TRBV11-3; abundance: -; j_gene: TRBJ1-1; d_gene: -; CDR3aa: CASSLGRGSENTEAFF; CDR3nt: TGTGCCAGCAGCTTAGGAAGGGGATCGGAGAACACTGAAGCTTTCTTT
v_gene: TRBV20-1; abundance: -; j_gene: TRBJ2-1; d_gene: -; CDR3aa: CSANNNEQFF; CDR3nt: TGCAGTGCTAACAACAATGAGCAGTTCTTC
v_gene: TRBV9; abundance: once; j_gene: TRBJ2-1; d_gene: -; CDR3aa: CASSVDGRLYNEQFF; CDR3nt: TGTGCCAGCAGCGTAGACGGGAGACTGTACAATGAGCAGTTCTTC
v_gene: TRBV12-3/TRBV12-4; abundance: -; j_gene: TRBJ2-1; d_gene: -; CDR3aa: CASSFDNEQFF; CDR3nt: TGTGCCAGCAGTTTCGACAATGAGCAGTTCTTC
v_gene: TRBV4-3; abundance: -; j_gene: TRBJ2-1; d_gene: -; CDR3aa: CASSQDSASSHNEQFF; CDR3nt: TGCGCCAGCAGCCAAGATTCGGCTAGCAGTCACAATGAGCAGTTCTTC
v_gene: TRBV5-1; abundance: once; j_gene: TRBJ1-1; d_gene: -; CDR3aa: CASSLGRHVRAFF; CDR3nt: TGCGCCAGCAGCTTGGGCCGACACGTCCGAGCTTTCTTT
v_gene: TRBV5-4; abundance: -; j_gene: TRBJ2-7; d_gene: TRBD1; CDR3aa: CASSPEGAGEQYF; CDR3nt: TGTGCCAGCAGCCCAGAGGGGGCGGGCGAGCAGTACTTC
v_gene: TRBV29-1; abundance: -; j_gene: TRBJ2-7; d_gene: -; CDR3aa: CSVGARGLEQYF; CDR3nt: TGCAGCGTTGGGGCCCGGGGTCTCGAGCAGTACTTC
v_gene: TRBV3-1/TRBV3-2; abundance: -; j_gene: TRBJ2-2; d_gene: -; CDR3aa: CASSQDGEDHTRRGELFF; CDR3nt: TGTGCCAGCAGCCAAGACGGGGAAGACCACACCAGAAGGGGGGAGCTGTTTTTT
v_gene: TRBV18; abundance: -; j_gene: TRBJ2-2; d_gene: TRBD1; CDR3aa: CASSPMGQGEWELFF; CDR3nt: TGTGCCAGCTCACCAATGGGACAGGGCGAGTGGGAGCTGTTTTTT
v_gene: TRBV5-1; abundance: -; j_gene: TRBJ1-2; d_gene: TRBD1; CDR3aa: CASSRGQGGTNYGYTF; CDR3nt: TGCGCCAGCAGCCGCGGACAGGGAGGCACTAACTATGGCTACACCTTC
v_gene: TRBV20-1; abundance: -; j_gene: TRBJ2-7; d_gene: TRBD1; CDR3aa: CSASPGQGIGEQYF; CDR3nt: TGCAGTGCTAGTCCGGGACAGGGGATCGGCGAGCAGTACTTC